The 13 T cell receptor beta chains in this list originate from one sample, sequenced in a study of blood T cell repertoires in COVID-19. Libraries were prepared by immunoSEQ multiplex PCR; TCRdb keeps only in-frame clonotypes and omits some of them. The sample lists some 180,000 clones; about 85% were seen once. The sample consisted of peripheral blood. The receptors originated from a woman of 80 years or more with COVID-19, enrolled during active disease.

This clone was observed many times. The rearrangement uses TRBV7-9 and TRBJ1-1, with TRBD1 identical over 12 bases. The CDR3 runs to 14 residues. The ends lost 7 bases at V and 3 bases at J; junction bases unmatched: 3. The germline gives CDR1 SEHNR, CDR2 FQNEAQ (reference sequence). The CDR3 protein is CASTGTGGYTEAFF. CDR3 sequence (DNA): TGTGCCAGCACGGGGACAGGGGGCTACACTGAAGCTTTCTTT.

This clone was counted a single time. V usage is TRBV4-1 and J usage is TRBJ1-2; tentatively, D is TRBD1 (6 bases). Germline assignment: CDR1 MGHRA and CDR2 YSYEKL. CDR3 length: 16 residues. The V gene lost 0 bases and the J gene lost 5 bases, with 16 bases spanning the gap. CDR3 residues: CASSQDHGRGAYGYTF. Here the CDR3 DNA reads TGCGCCAGCAGCCAAGATCACGGACGGGGGGCATATGGCTACACCTTC.

The chain combines TRBV3-1 (or the pseudogene TRBV3-2) with TRBJ1-6, with a possible D match to TRBD1 (5 bases). This CDR3 has 16 residues. Trimming took off 1 base at V and 7 bases at J, with 14 bases between the two ends. The V gene's germline CDR1 is LGHDT and CDR2 YNNKEL (reference sequence). The CDR3 DNA sequence: TGTGCCAGCAGCCAAGGCCTGCAGGGATTCAATTCACCCCTCCACTTT. It encodes CASSQGLQGFNSPLHF.

This clone was counted a single time. V usage is TRBV7-8 and J usage is TRBJ1-1; D perhaps matches TRBD1 (5 bases). The CDR3 spans 18 residues. Germline CDR1 is SGHVS and CDR2 is FQNEAQ. V lost 5 bases and J 1 base, leaving 23 bases between the germline ends. The CDR3 protein is CASSPTAGIRNQNTEAFF. The CDR3 nucleotides are TGTGCCAGCAGCCCTACGGCAGGGATAAGGAACCAGAACACTGAAGCTTTCTTT.

The chain links TRBV19 to TRBJ1-5; 8 bases are shared with TRBD1. V lost 5 bases and J lost 4; bases outside the gene matches: 7. Per the germline V gene, CDR1 is LNHDA and CDR2 is SQIVND (reference sequence). This CDR3 has 15 residues. Written as DNA, the CDR3 is TGTGCCAGTAGTCGGACAGGGTCGGTAAATCAGCCCCAGCATTTT. Its translation is CASSRTGSVNQPQHF.

J is TRBJ2-1 and V is TRBV5-4, with 7 nucleotides matching TRBD2. CDR3 length: 16 residues. J gave up 4 bases and V 4 bases, and 11 bases lay outside the gene matches. Germline CDR1 reads SGHNT; CDR2 reads YYREEE (reference sequence). CDR3 sequence: CASSPKVERGYNEQFF. For the CDR3, the DNA is TGTGCCAGCAGCCCTAAAGTCGAGCGGGGTTACAATGAGCAGTTCTTC.

This clone has only a few counts. The chain couples TRBV7-3 to TRBJ2-1; D is perhaps TRBD2 (5 bases). Trimming took off 5 bases at V and 1 base at J, with 9 bases between the two ends. The CDR3 has 14 amino acids. The germline CDR1 and CDR2 sequences are SGHTA and FQGTGA. CDR3 sequence (DNA): TGTGCCAGCAGCCCCTCGGGGTCCTACAATGAGCAGTTCTTC. Translation: CASSPSGSYNEQFF. Full variable domain (remainder filled in from reference TRBV7-3 and TRBJ2-1): GAGVSQTPSNKVTEKGKYVELRCDPISGHTALYWYRQSLGQGPEFLIYFQGTGAADDSGLPNDRFFAVRPEGSVSTLKIQRTERGDSAVYLCASSPSGSYNEQFFGPGTRLTVL.

The chain combines TRBV7-9 with TRBJ2-5, with no clear D. Germline loops: CDR1 SEHNR, CDR2 FQNEAQ (reference sequence). V lost 1 base to trimming and J lost 5 bases, with 11 bases between them. The CDR3 loop spans 14 amino acids. Here the CDR3 DNA reads TGTGCCAGCAGCTTAGACTCGGATAGCGAGACCCAGTACTTC. The encoded protein is CASSLDSDSETQYF. The full variable domain, in which reference TRBV7-9 and TRBJ2-5 provide the parts outside the CDR3, is DTGVSQNPRHKITKRGQNVTFRCDPISEHNRLYWYRQTLGQGPEFLTYFQNEAQLEKSRLLSDRFSAERPKGSFSTLEIQRTEQGDSAMYLCASSLDSDSETQYFGPGTRLLVL.

The rearrangement uses TRBV3-1 (or the pseudogene TRBV3-2) and TRBJ1-2, with no clear D. Germline lookup yields CDR1 LGHDT and CDR2 YNNKEL (reference sequence). V lost 4 bases and J lost 3, with 9 bases in between. The CDR3 loop spans 13 amino acids. CDR3 region: CASSPVLDYGYTF. As DNA, the CDR3 is TGTGCCAGCAGCCCGGTTCTGGACTATGGCTACACCTTC.

V is TRBV5-5 and J is TRBJ2-7, with D possibly being TRBD2 (7 bases). Germline V gene data show CDR1 as SGHKS and CDR2 as YYEKEE (reference sequence). V lost 0 bases to trimming and J lost 4 bases, with 17 bases between them. The CDR3 extends over 16 amino acids. The CDR3 spells CASSLVQGMGLYEQYF. CDR3 sequence (DNA): TGTGCCAGCAGCTTGGTACAGGGAATGGGACTATACGAGCAGTACTTC. Drawing the rest from reference TRBV5-5 and TRBJ2-7, the complete variable domain is DAGVTQSPTHLIKTRGQQVTLRCSPISGHKSVSWYQQVLGQGPQFIFQYYEKEERGRGNFPDRFSARQFPNYSSELNVNALLLGDSALYLCASSLVQGMGLYEQYFGPGTRLTVT.

There are a few counts of this clone. The rearrangement links TRBV6-5 to TRBJ1-2; D gene unclear. Germline CDR1 reads MNHEY; CDR2 reads SVGAGI. Trimming took off 7 bases at V and 3 bases at J, with 9 bases between the two ends. The CDR3 is 12 amino acids. The CDR3 DNA follows: TGTGCCAGCACGCAGGCTTACTATGGCTACACCTTC. It specifies CASTQAYYGYTF.

Written as DNA, the CDR3 is TGTGCCAGCAGTCACCCACAGGGGAACACTGAAGCTTTCTTT. This translates into CASSHPQGNTEAFF. This chain joins TRBV6-2 or TRBV6-3 and TRBJ1-1, with a possible D match to TRBD1 (6 bases). The CDR3 spans 14 residues. Germline V lookup: CDR1 MNHEY, CDR2 SVGEGT. V was cut by 5 bases and J by 1 base, with 11 bases left in between.

The sample holds a few counts of this clone. The rearrangement uses TRBV18 and TRBJ1-2, with TRBD1 matching over 7 bases. Germline CDR1 is KGHSH and CDR2 is LQKENI. This CDR3 region has 15 residues. The V segment lost 3 bases and the J segment 2 bases; nucleotides outside the gene matches: 6. The CDR3: CASSPVPDRNYGYTF. The CDR3, as DNA: TGTGCCAGCTCACCCGTCCCGGACAGGAACTATGGCTACACCTTC.